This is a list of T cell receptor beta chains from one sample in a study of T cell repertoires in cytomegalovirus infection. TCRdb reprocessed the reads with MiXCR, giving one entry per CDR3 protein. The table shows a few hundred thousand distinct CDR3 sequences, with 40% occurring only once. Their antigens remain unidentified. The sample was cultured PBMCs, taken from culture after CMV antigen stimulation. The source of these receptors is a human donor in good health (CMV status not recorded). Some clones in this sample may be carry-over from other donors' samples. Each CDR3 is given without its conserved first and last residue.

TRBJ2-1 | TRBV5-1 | ASSLGPGLASDEQF
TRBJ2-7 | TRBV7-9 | ASSSGLGGAGAYEQY
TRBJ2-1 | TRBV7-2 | ASSRDSGGEQF
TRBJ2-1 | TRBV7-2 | ASSLKGLGHADEQF
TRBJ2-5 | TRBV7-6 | ASSLSGSRQETQY
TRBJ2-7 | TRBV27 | ASSPLRFGTGGREQY
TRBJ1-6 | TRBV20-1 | SAKRGLYTGNSPLH
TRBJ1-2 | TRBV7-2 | ASSGRRWLGSGYT
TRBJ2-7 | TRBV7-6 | ASSKYPPGTTYEQY
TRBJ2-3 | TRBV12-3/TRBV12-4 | ASSPPFGGPLGTDTQY
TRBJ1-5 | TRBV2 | ASSGLGTGEQPQH
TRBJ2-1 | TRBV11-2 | ASSPAGLARYNEQF
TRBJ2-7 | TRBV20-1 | SASAGREYEQY
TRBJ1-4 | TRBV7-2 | ASSLVRGQGTNEKLF
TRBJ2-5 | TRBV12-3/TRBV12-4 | ASSLESGQETQY
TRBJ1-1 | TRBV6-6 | ASSYWQYTEAF
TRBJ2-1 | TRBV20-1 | SARVAGARNEQF
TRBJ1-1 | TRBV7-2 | ASSAAQGGAEAF
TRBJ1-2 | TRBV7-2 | ASSLLRRRYGYT
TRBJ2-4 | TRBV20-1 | SASGGAKNIQY
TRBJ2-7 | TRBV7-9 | ASSPRTSPSGRAGIYEQY
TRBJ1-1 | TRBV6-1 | ASSERQFSNTEAF
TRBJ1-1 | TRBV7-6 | ASSLARDVNTEAF
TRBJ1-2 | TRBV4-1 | ASSQDRFRVLNGYT
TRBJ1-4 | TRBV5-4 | ASSERYRGSNEKLF
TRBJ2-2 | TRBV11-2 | SGTSGSFDTGELF
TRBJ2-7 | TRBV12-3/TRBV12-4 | ASSPGNPYEQY
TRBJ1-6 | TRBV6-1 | ASSLSRGGGSPLH
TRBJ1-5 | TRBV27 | ASSSYRGTEYASGNQPQH
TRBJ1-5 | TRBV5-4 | ASSFGTGVGQPQH
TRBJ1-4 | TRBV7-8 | ASSLDRALPNEKLF
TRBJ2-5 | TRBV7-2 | ASSSPLGGETQY
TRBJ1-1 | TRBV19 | ASSIDRAGGPPAF
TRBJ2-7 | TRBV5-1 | ASSPGGAAGEQY
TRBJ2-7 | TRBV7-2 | ASSSPLSRLREQY
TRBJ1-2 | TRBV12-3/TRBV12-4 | ASRNRDGYT
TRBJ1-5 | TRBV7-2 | ASSAKTTGVWGFFRPQH
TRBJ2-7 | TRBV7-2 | ASSLEFGGEQY
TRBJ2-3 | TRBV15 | ATSRAPPWGPTDTQY
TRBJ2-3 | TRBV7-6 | ASSLQVGHTDTQY
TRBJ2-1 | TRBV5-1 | ASSLETSGYNEQF
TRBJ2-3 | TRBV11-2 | ASSFSVAGGQGTDTQY
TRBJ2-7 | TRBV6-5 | ASSLTGSTTYEQY
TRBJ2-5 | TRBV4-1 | ASSQPQGAQETQY
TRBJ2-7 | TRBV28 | ASSFRRKGSYEQY
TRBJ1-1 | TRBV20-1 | SARDPRGAITEAF
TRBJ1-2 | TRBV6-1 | ASGSGQLGYGYT
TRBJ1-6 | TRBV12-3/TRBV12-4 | ASSRESGGSPLH
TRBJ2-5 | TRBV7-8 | ASSLGGAIETQY
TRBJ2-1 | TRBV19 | ASSESYNEQF
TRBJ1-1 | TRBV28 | ASSHGGTEAF
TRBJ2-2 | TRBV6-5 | ASSYSNNPNTGELF
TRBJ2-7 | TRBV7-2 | ASSLVDTSYEQY